The rows below give T cell receptor beta chains drawn from one sample of a study of T cell repertoires in cytomegalovirus infection. TCRdb used MiXCR to reprocess the reads, holding one entry per CDR3 protein. There are more than 200,000 distinct CDR3 sequences in the sample; approximately 9% occur only once, and around 15% lies in the top ten. Sequences were obtained from PBMCs. The receptors derive from a human donor in good health (CMV status not recorded). Some clones in this sample may be carry-over from other donors' samples. Each CDR3 is given with its conserved first and last residue. Each record gives: J gene, clone size, V gene, CDR3 protein. Clone size is shown for a subset of rows, as once, few, many or a class of expanded clone.

TRBJ2-5	many	TRBV11-3	CASSPGLAGVQETQYF
TRBJ1-4	many	TRBV5-6	CASSYYFRDPLGEKLFF
TRBJ1-1	-	TRBV20-1	CSAREGPVNTEAFF
TRBJ2-1	many	TRBV7-2	CASSLYRGPEQFF
TRBJ1-2	many	TRBV28	CASSFGGAGGNYGYTF
TRBJ1-6	many	TRBV7-8	CASSFETILSPLHF
TRBJ1-1	many	TRBV5-1	CASSLVRGTANTEAFF
TRBJ1-6	many	TRBV28	CASSFSGHWADSPLHF
TRBJ2-5	many	TRBV7-7	CASSLDFQETQYF
TRBJ1-5	many	TRBV7-8	CASSLVVGSNQPQHF
TRBJ1-1	many	TRBV7-8	CASSWDRTTEAFF
TRBJ2-1	few	TRBV4-2	CASSQDRVNEQFF
TRBJ2-3	many	TRBV7-2	CASSSLDTDTQYF
TRBJ2-7	-	TRBV5-4	CASSPEAMTSGGTYEQYF
TRBJ2-2	many	TRBV12-3/TRBV12-4	CASTLSVELFF
TRBJ2-1	many	TRBV7-6	CASSLAPLSDEQFF